The T cell receptor (beta chain) described here comes from a study of control samples from healthy donors and cancer patients. The repertoire was sequenced with immunoSEQ multiplex PCR; TCRdb's copy has only in-frame clones and lacks some. The profile shows 200,000 or so clones, roughly nine tenths of them singletons. CDR3 size: 13 residues. Trimming shortened V by 5 bases and J by 2 bases, and 10 bases separated the two germline ends. The TCR was taken from a man in his thirties or forties in good health. The genes are TRBV12-3 or TRBV12-4 and TRBJ2-7; D possibly corresponds to TRBD1 (5 bases). Sequencing was done on a sample of blood. CDR3 nucleotides: TGTGCCAGCAGTCCTTCAGGGACCTACGAGCAGTACTTC. It specifies CASSPSGTYEQYF.